This note documents a single TCR beta chain sequence. Its antigen is not known. This entry is derived from a study of blood T cells in healthy people across ages. Study-level findings and limits: Because donor CMV status was unknown, expanded clonotype changes were possibly confounded.

With a J-beta primer mix and a sample-barcoded 5' primer, a second PCR ran about 6 to 11 cycles. TCRdb recomputed calls from the 5' RACE reads with MiXCR, one row per CDR3 protein. The sample carries 800,000 or so distinct CDR3 sequences, around a quarter recorded once. The CDR3 has 17 amino acids. The trim removed 6 bases at V and 4 bases at J, leaving 13 bases unmatched. The sample was also reused in another study, on T cells of mothers and their children.

Material: blood. The source of this sequence is a boy aged 5-17 years in good health. This chain joins TRBV12-3 or TRBV12-4 and TRBJ2-2; TRBD2 matches at 8 bases. CDR3 in DNA: TGTGCCAGCAGCGACCCACCAGCGGGAGACTTCACCGGGGAGCTGTTTTTT. Amino acids: CASSDPPAGDFTGELFF.